The source of this T cell receptor (beta chain) is a study of early T cells in non-severe SARS-CoV-2 infection. As for the study in general: The chains were unpaired, and the sequenced material was bulk RNA from unsorted whole blood.

Study observations and caveats: The study's VDJdb matching favored anti-spike CD8 responses and missed private and CD4 specificities.

This CDR3 contains 14 residues. The germline CDR1 and CDR2 sequences are GTSNPN and SVGIG (reference sequence). The ends were cut back, 2 bases at V and 5 bases at J, with 10 bases in the middle. Comments on this clonotype: Its antigen is unidentified.

Molecules of cDNA were individually given unique molecular identifiers that were attached to them. In TCRdb, the 5' RACE reads were re-called with MiXCR into one record per CDR3 protein. The sample lists tens of thousands of distinct CDR3 sequences; about a tenth were seen once. This TCR came from an adult who was a healthcare worker with PCR-confirmed SARS-CoV-2 infection or an uninfected control (not recorded which). The material was whole blood, obtained at baseline. This chain links TRBV30 with TRBJ1-6; no clear D. CDR3 coding DNA: TGTGCCTGGAGTCGAGGGAGCGATAATTCACCCCTCCACTTT. This sequence encodes CAWSRGSDNSPLHF.